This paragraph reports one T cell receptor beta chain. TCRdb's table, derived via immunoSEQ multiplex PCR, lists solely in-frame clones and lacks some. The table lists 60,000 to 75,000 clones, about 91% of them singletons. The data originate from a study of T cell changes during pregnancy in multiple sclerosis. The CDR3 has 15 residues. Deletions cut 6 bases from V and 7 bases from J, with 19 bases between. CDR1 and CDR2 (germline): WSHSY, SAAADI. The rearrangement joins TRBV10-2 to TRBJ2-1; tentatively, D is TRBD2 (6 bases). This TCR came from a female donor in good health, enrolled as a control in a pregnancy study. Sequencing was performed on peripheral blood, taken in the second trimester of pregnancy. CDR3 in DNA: TGCGCCAGCAGCGACCGGGACCAGGGAGGAAATGAGCAGTTCTTC. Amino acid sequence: CASSDRDQGGNEQFF.